This T cell receptor (beta chain) was recovered during a study of technical replicates of blood from several donors. V was cut by 2 bases and J by 4 bases, with 18 bases left in between. In germline, CDR1 is ENHRY, CDR2 SYGVKD. The CDR3 extends over 17 amino acids. Measured with immunoSEQ multiplex PCR; TCRdb has only the in-frame clones, and not every one. The sample includes 85,000 to 100,000 clones, 95% of them seen just once. The sequence was obtained from a human donor in good health. Sequencing used T cells isolated from PBMCs. The chain employs TRBV10-3 and TRBJ2-1, with D perhaps TRBD2 (7 bases). The CDR3 DNA reads as TGTGCCATCAGTGAGATGGCATGGGGGGGGCGATACAATGAGCAGTTCTTC. Its protein product is CAISEMAWGGRYNEQFF.